This T cell receptor (beta chain) was retrieved from a study of T cell repertoires in cytomegalovirus infection. Losses at the gene ends were 6 bases for V and 11 bases for J; bases not matched to a gene: 13. Germline V gene data show CDR1 as MNHEY and CDR2 as SVGAGI. This CDR3 has 14 residues. From the reads, TCRdb called clonotypes with MiXCR, one entry per CDR3 protein. The data hold around 570,000 distinct CDR3 sequences, with around two fifths observed a single time. With respect to this clonotype: Antigen specificity is unknown.

The sequencing here drew on cultured PBMCs, taken from culture after CMV antigen stimulation. The TCR was taken from a human donor in good health (CMV status not recorded). Some clones in this sample may be carry-over from other donors' samples. The gene calls are TRBV6-5 and TRBJ2-3; 8 bases match TRBD1. The CDR3 nucleotides read TGTGCCAGCAGCCGCACAGGGGGAGCCTTCGTGCAGTATTTT. It is translated as CASSRTGGAFVQYF.